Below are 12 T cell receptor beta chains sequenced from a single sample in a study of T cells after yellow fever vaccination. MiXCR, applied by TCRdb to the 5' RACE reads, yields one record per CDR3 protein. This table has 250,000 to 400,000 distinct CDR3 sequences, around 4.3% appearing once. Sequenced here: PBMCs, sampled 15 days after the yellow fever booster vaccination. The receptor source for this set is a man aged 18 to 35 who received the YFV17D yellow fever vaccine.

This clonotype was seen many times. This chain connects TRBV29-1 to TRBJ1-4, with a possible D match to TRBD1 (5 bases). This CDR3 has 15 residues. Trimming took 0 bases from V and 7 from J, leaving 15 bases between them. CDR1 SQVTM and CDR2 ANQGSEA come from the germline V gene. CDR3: CSVEDSARGGEKLFF. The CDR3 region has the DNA TGCAGCGTTGAAGACTCCGCGAGGGGAGGTGAAAAACTGTTTTTT.

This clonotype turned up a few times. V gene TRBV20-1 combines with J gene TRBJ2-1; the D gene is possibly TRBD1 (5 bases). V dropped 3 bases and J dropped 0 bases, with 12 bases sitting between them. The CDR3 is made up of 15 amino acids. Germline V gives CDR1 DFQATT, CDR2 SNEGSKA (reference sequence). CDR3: CSASGHPGSYNEQFF. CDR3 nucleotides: TGCAGTGCTAGCGGACACCCAGGCTCCTACAATGAGCAGTTCTTC.

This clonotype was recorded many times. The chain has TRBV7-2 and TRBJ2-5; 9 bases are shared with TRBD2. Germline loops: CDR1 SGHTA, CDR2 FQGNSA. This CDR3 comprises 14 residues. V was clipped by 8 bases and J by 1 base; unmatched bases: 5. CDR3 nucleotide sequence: TGTGCCAGCGTGGCGGGGGGGCCCCAAGAGACCCAGTACTTC. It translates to CASVAGGPQETQYF.

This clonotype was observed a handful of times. The CDR3: CASSRTSGVSYEQYF. The DNA of the CDR3 is TGTGCCAGCAGCCGCACTAGCGGGGTATCCTACGAGCAGTACTTC. The rearrangement links TRBV9 to TRBJ2-7; 10 bases align to TRBD2. Germline V gene data show CDR1 as SGDLS and CDR2 as YYNGEE. This CDR3 region has 15 residues. After removal of 4 bases from V and 1 base from J, the junction contained 5 bases not matched to a gene.

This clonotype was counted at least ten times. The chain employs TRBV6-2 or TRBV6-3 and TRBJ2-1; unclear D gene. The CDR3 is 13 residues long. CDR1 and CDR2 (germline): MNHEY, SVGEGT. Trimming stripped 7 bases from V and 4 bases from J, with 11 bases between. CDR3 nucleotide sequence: TGTGCCAGCAAGGATCCGAGTTACAATGAGCAGTTCTTC. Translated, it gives CASKDPSYNEQFF.

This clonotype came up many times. The CDR3 here is CASSLSLADTQYF. CDR3 coding DNA: TGTGCCAGCAGCTTATCACTAGCGGATACGCAGTATTTT. This rearrangement joins TRBV7-2 to TRBJ2-3; 7 nucleotides line up with TRBD2. V lost 2 bases, J lost 6 bases, and 2 bases stayed unmatched. Germline V gene sequence: CDR1 SGHTA, CDR2 FQGNSA. The CDR3 extends over 13 amino acids.

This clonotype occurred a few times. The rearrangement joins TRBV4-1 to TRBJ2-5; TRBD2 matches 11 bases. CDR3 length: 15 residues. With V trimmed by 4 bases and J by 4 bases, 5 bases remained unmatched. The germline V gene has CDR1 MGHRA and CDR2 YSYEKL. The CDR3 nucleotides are TGCGCCAGCAGCCCGATAGCGGGGGGGCGAGAGACCCAGTACTTC. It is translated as CASSPIAGGRETQYF.

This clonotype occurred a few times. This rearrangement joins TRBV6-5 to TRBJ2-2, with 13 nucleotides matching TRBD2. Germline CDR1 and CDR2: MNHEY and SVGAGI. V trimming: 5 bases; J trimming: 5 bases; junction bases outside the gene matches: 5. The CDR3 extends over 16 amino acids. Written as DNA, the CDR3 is TGTGCCAGCAGTCAACTAGCGGGGGGGGAGACCGGGGAGCTGTTTTTT. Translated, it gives CASSQLAGGETGELFF.

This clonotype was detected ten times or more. DNA for the CDR3: TGTGCCAGCAGTCGACACCCACAGGGGACCTATGGCTACACCTTC. It encodes CASSRHPQGTYGYTF. This chain links TRBV6-5 with TRBJ1-2; TRBD1 aligns across 7 bases. Germline-derived CDR1 and CDR2 are MNHEY and SVGAGI. The J segment lost 4 bases and the V segment lost 5 bases, leaving 10 bases of the junction unmatched. The CDR3 has 15 residues.

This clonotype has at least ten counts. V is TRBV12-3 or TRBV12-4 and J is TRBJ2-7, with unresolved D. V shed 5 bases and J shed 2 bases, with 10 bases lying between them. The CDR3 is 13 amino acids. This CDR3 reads CASSNGPAYEQYF. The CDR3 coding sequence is TGTGCCAGCAGTAACGGGCCTGCCTACGAGCAGTACTTC.

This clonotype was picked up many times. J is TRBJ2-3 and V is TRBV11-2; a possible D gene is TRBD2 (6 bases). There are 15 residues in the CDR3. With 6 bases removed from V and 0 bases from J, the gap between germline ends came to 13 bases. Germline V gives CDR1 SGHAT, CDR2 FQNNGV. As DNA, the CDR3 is TGTGCCAGCAGGGGGGACTTTCAAAGCACAGATACGCAGTATTTT. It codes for CASRGDFQSTDTQYF.

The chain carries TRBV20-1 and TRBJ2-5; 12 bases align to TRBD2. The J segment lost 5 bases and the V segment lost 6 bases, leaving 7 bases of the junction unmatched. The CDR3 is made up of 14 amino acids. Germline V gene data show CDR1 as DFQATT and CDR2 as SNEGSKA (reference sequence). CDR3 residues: CSAYGTSGLETQYF. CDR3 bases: TGCAGTGCCTACGGGACTAGCGGGTTGGAGACCCAGTACTTC.